This T cell receptor (beta chain) was profiled in a study of blood T cell repertoires in COVID-19. Study context: Donors in the United States, Italy and Spain gave samples during acute or convalescent COVID-19. Sources were T cells, B-cell-depleted T cells, or PBMCs; the material itself was cDNA or gDNA.

As originally analysed: Estimated nucleated cell counts came from reference gene primer amplification. TCRdb's copy holds only in-frame clones and misses some; the assay was immunoSEQ multiplex PCR. For V, J and clone size, that table is used; D and trimming come from the DNA. The sample lists about 110,000 clones; 70% to 90% were seen once. Trimming removed 4 bases from V and 10 bases from J; junction bases left unmatched: 14. The CDR3 is 16 residues long. Germline CDR1 reads MGHRA; CDR2 reads YSYEKL. Material: peripheral blood. The sequence was collected from a human donor in a cohort sampled during active COVID-19. The chain recombines TRBV4-1 with TRBJ2-1, with 9 bases identical to TRBD2. The DNA of the CDR3 is TGCGCCAGCAGCCCCGGTAGATTAGCGGGAGCGATGGAGCAGTTCTTC. This encodes CASSPGRLAGAMEQFF.